This T cell receptor (beta chain) was obtained from a study of cytomegalovirus exposure and HLA in healthy donors. The study's findings and limits: It is likely that the observed cluster of highly shared sequence variants was a sequencing artifact. Using the classifier, cytomegalovirus status was reportedly diagnosed with high specificity and sensitivity. It was about 180 TCR beta chains that were listed as cytomegalovirus-associated.

Primers included in the PCR were 60 Vbeta and 13 Jbeta primers. The assay was immunoSEQ multiplex PCR, and TCRdb's table has in-frame clones only and misses some. Here the sample spans more than 80,000 clones, around nine tenths being singletons. Germline values: CDR1 MDHEN, CDR2 SYDVKM. V dropped 5 bases and J dropped 6 bases, with 11 bases sitting between them. This CDR3 is 13 amino acids long. To note about this clone: Antigen specificity is unknown.

This sequence joins TRBV28 and TRBJ1-5; a weak D match, TRBD1 (5 bases). This receptor was obtained from a man aged 25-45 years in good health and CMV-seropositive. Sequenced input: PBMCs. The CDR3 DNA reads TGTGCCAGCAGTCCAGGGATCCGTCAGCCCCAGCATTTT. Translation gives CASSPGIRQPQHF. Filled out from reference TRBV28 and TRBJ1-5, the complete variable domain reads DVKVTQSSRYLVKRTGEKVFLECVQDMDHENMFWYRQDPGLGLRLIYFSYDVKMKEKGDIPEGYSVSREKKERFSLILESASTNQTSMYLCASSPGIRQPQHFGDGTRLSIL.